Shown below are 9 T cell receptor beta chains from a single sample sequenced in a study of vaccination and CD4 T cells after COVID-19. Treatment reported: 10-day PBMC culture with coronavirus spike peptide pools or control peptides (ViraFEST assay). No antigen is known for these receptors. Once obtained from cultured CD4+ T cells, the DNA was sequenced using the Oncomine TCR Beta short-read assay. MiXCR, run by TCRdb on the PCR reads, gives a single entry per CDR3 protein. The table has more than 9,500 distinct CDR3 sequences, about 61% seen once. Sequencing used CD4+ T cells from blood, cultured in vitro. These receptor sequences come from a human donor who had recovered from COVID-19.

This clonotype has just a few counts. The gene calls are TRBV20-1 and TRBJ2-5, with TRBD2 matching over 14 bases. The CDR3 has 18 amino acids. The trim removed 2 bases at V and 2 bases at J, leaving 10 bases unmatched. Germline loops: CDR1 DFQATT, CDR2 SNEGSKA (reference sequence). The CDR3 reads CSARSLRLAGGRQETQYF. The CDR3 bases are TGCAGTGCTAGATCCCTCCGACTAGCGGGAGGGCGACAAGAGACCCAGTACTTC.

The chain recombines TRBV14 with TRBJ2-7, with 10 bases matching TRBD1. This CDR3 comprises 15 residues. CDR1 and CDR2 (germline): SGHDN, FVKESK. The junction had 5 bases not matched to a gene; V was cut back by 2 bases and J by 4 bases. The CDR3 here is CASSQRRDRGYEQYF. CDR3 coding DNA: TGTGCCAGCAGCCAACGCCGGGACAGGGGATACGAGCAGTACTTC.

The chain is built from TRBV7-9 and TRBJ2-1; D remains unclear. The V and J ends lost 1 base and 0 bases respectively, with 7 bases between them. Germline CDR1 is SEHNR and CDR2 is FQNEAQ (reference sequence). CDR3 length: 15 residues. The DNA of the CDR3 is TGTGCCAGCAGCTTAGGAGAACACTCCTACAATGAGCAGTTCTTC. Its protein product is CASSLGEHSYNEQFF.

This sequence joins TRBV6-5 and TRBJ2-1, with a weak D call TRBD1 (5 bases). V was shortened by 3 bases and J by 6 bases, with 15 bases between the two germline ends. The CDR3 sequence is 15 residues long. Germline assignment: CDR1 MNHEY and CDR2 SVGAGI. Here the CDR3 DNA reads TGTGCCAGCAGTTATGGGGTACAAAGGGGCAATGAGCAGTTCTTC. It is translated as CASSYGVQRGNEQFF.

In DNA, the CDR3 is TGCGCCAGCAGCCAACGGACAAGGAACACTGAAGCTTTCTTT. This translates into CASSQRTRNTEAFF. The rearrangement links TRBV4-3 to TRBJ1-1, with D possibly being TRBD1 (5 bases). Germline V CDR1 and CDR2: LGHNA, YSLEER. The CDR3 length is 14 residues. V gave up 2 bases and J gave up 1 base, with 8 bases separating them.

V is TRBV2 and J is TRBJ1-2; D may be TRBD1 (5 bases). Germline V CDR1 and CDR2: SNHLY, FYNNEI. V was pared by 0 bases and J by 6 bases, with 14 bases between. This CDR3 is 15 amino acids long. The CDR3 region is CASSEARGRAHGYTF. The CDR3 DNA follows: TGTGCCAGCAGTGAAGCGCGTGGCAGGGCCCATGGCTACACCTTC.

CDR3 in DNA: TGTGCCAGCTCACCCCTGGGCACAGATACGCAGTATTTT. Protein product: CASSPLGTDTQYF. The chain uses TRBV18 and TRBJ2-3; D gene ambiguous. Trimming shortened V by 3 bases and J by 1 base, and 5 bases separated the two germline ends. There are 13 residues in the CDR3. Germline V gene data show CDR1 as KGHSH and CDR2 as LQKENI.

This rearrangement joins TRBV6-1 to TRBJ1-1, with D possibly being TRBD1 (6 bases). Germline V gives CDR1 MNHNS, CDR2 SASEGT. This CDR3 comprises 13 residues. With 3 bases removed from V and 8 bases from J, the gap between germline ends came to 13 bases. The DNA of the CDR3 is TGTGCCAGCAGTGACGCCGACAGGTCGGAAGCTTTCTTT. Its protein product is CASSDADRSEAFF.

This rearrangement joins TRBV2 to TRBJ1-5; 9 bases fit TRBD1. V was pared by 6 bases and J by 3 bases, with 9 bases of the junction left unmatched. The CDR3 sequence is 16 residues long. Per the germline V gene, CDR1 is SNHLY and CDR2 is FYNNEI. CDR3 amino acids: CASRSGTGIDNQPQHF. CDR3 nucleotides: TGTGCCAGCAGATCCGGGACAGGGATTGACAATCAGCCCCAGCATTTT.